This entry concerns a single T cell receptor beta chain. The data are from a study of blood T cell repertoires in COVID-19. On the study more broadly: Sites across the United States, Italy and Spain contributed samples from acute and convalescent COVID-19. T cells, B-cell-depleted T cells, or PBMCs supplied cDNA or gDNA.

Germline V lookup: CDR1 SGHTA, CDR2 FQGNSA. The CDR3 extends over 17 amino acids. V shed 5 bases and J 5 bases; nucleotides not matched to a gene: 15. The authors' processing: Amplifying reference gene primers gave estimates of nucleated cell counts. The protocol was immunoSEQ multiplex PCR, while the TCRdb copy is restricted to in-frame clones and leaves out a portion. The V and J calls and the clone size are those of that table, but D and trimming were determined from the DNA. The data show about 150,000 clones, around 84% seen once. The chain recombines TRBV7-2 with TRBJ1-2; 9 positions match TRBD1. The TCR originated in a human donor in a cohort sampled during active COVID-19. Specimen: peripheral blood. CDR3 protein: CASSKSGTGPLGYGYTF. CDR3 nucleotide sequence: TGTGCCAGCAGCAAAAGCGGGACAGGGCCCCTAGGGTATGGCTACACCTTC.